This TCR beta chain was identified during a study of STAT5B mutations in CD4+ large granular lymphocyte leukemia (dated by TCRdb to the early 2020s). At the level of the whole study: Among healthy controls, the CDR3 'QG' motif was associated with a particular HLA allele. The TCRbeta repertoires of CD4+ T-cell large granular lymphocyte leukemia patients were compared with the TCRbeta repertoires of healthy blood donors. Flow cytometry performed on FACSCanto II or FACSVerse showed that the purified fractions had more than 95% purity among lymphocytes.

Healthy controls were some 35 blood donors whose buffy coats came from the Finnish Red Cross blood service. All TCR-sequenced material derived from peripheral blood: patient blood samples and healthy donor buffy coats. Ficoll-Hypaque gradient centrifugation was used to isolate peripheral blood mononuclear cells. CD4+ cells were purified magnetically from the buffy coats of healthy controls. The Gentra Puregene Cell and Tissue kit was used for genomic DNA extraction, and quantification was performed on a Qubit 2.0 fluorometer. What the work shows at the level of the full study, not this receptor alone: Each patient's main leukemic clonotypes were private, but 25% of these clonotypes showed up at low frequency in the non-leukemic repertoires of other patients. CD4-sorted patient repertoires appeared more clonal than healthy CD4+ repertoires, and this difference persisted after removing the putative leukemic clones. The data were not HLA-matched, and the higher clonality in CD4+ T-LGLL than in CD8+ T-LGLL could be due to the relatively small sample size.

Concerning this clone: It lacks a known antigen. Qualities for individual bases were not recorded, and no much larger clone is one base off.

The immunoSEQ assay at survey resolution was applied to genomic DNA for sequencing of TCRbeta rearrangements. Under the source paper's analysis protocol: A lowest detectable productive clonotype frequency of 2.59 x 10-5 was observed in the TCR sequencing data. Only productive TCRbeta rearrangements, defined as complete and in-frame sequences, were included in the analyses. Simpson clonality, calculated in the immunoSEQ Analyzer version 3.0, was used as the measure of sample clonality. Based on frequency, clones were grouped as very rare, small, medium, large (1-20%) or hyperexpanded (>20%). Generation probabilities were estimated with OLGA 1.2.3, V-gene circos plots were generated with VDJtools, specificities were searched for in VDJdb, and CDR3 motifs were identified with GLIPH. TCRdb mirrors the immuneACCESS table, restricted to in-frame sequences. Some clones are absent from its copies; in checked studies, under half trace to an unresolved V gene, and the reason for the others is unknown. That table furnishes V, J and clone size, whereas the DNA furnished D and trimming. Recorded for this sample are 20,000 or so clones; roughly 82% of them occurred a single time. The ten most abundant clones make up around 8.6% of the sample.

This sequence was found in a human donor in good health. The sample was CD4+ T cells from blood buffy coats.

The base sequence is TGTGCCAGCAGCTTCAAGCGGGGGACCACCGGGGAGCTGTTTTTT. Translation gives CASSFKRGTTGELFF. The chain joins TRBV5-4 to TRBJ2-2, with TRBD2 matching 8 junction bases. Here V drops 2 bases and J drops 4 bases, and the junction holds 4 bases not matched to any gene. CDR1 SGHNT and CDR2 YYREEE are derived from the germline V gene (reference sequence). Taken from cysteine to phenylalanine, the CDR3 has 15 residues. The retained sequence is limited to the CDR3, 45 bases, with the frame set at the first base.